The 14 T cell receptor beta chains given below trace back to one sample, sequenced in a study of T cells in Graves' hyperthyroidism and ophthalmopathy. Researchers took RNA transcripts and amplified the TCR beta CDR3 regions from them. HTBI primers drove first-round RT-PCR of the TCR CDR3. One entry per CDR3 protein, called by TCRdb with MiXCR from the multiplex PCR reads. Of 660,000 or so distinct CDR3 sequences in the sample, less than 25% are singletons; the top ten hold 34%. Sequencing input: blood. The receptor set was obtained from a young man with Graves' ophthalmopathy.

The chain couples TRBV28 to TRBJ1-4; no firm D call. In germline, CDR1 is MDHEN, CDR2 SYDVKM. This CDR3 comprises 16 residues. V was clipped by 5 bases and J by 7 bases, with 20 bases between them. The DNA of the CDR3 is TGTGCCAGCAGTCCTCTTAGTTGGGTAGTTAGTGAAAAACTGTTTTTT. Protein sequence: CASSPLSWVVSEKLFF.

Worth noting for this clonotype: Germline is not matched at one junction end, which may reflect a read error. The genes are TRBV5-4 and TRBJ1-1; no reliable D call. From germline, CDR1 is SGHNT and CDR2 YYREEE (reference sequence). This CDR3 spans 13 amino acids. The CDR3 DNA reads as TGTGCCGGCAGCCCCCCCCACACCACTGAAGCTTTCTTT. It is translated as CAGSPPHTTEAFF.

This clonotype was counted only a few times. CDR3: CASSEGISYEQYF. The CDR3 DNA is TGTGCCAGCAGTGAAGGAATCAGCTACGAGCAGTACTTC. The J gene is TRBJ2-7, the V gene TRBV6-1; D call uncertain. The CDR3 totals 13 residues. Per germline, CDR1 MNHNS and CDR2 SASEGT. Deletions cut 1 base from V and 3 bases from J, with 7 bases between.

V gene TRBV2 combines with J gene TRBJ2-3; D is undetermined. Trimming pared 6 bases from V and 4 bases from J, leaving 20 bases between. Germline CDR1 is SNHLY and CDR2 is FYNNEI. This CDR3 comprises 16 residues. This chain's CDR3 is CASRPWKGAPPDTQYF. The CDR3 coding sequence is TGTGCCAGCAGACCCTGGAAAGGAGCCCCCCCAGATACGCAGTATTTT.

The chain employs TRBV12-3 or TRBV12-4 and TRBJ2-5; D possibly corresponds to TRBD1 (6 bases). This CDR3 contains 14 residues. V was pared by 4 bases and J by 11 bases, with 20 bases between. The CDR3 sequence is CASSSTPGDNQQYF. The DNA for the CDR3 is TGTGCCAGCAGTTCTACACCCGGGGACAATCAACAGTACTTC.

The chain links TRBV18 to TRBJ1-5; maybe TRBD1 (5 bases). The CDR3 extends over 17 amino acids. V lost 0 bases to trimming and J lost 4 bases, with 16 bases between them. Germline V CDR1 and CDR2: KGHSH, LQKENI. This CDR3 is CASSPPGLGAGNQPQHF. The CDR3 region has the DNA TGTGCCAGCTCACCACCGGGTCTCGGGGCGGGTAATCAGCCCCAGCATTTT.

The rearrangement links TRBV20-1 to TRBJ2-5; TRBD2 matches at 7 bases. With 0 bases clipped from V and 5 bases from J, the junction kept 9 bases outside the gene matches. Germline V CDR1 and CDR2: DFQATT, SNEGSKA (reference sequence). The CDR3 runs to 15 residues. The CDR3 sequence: CSAREYGGIRETQYF. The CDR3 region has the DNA TGCAGTGCTAGAGAGTACGGGGGGATTCGGGAGACCCAGTACTTC.

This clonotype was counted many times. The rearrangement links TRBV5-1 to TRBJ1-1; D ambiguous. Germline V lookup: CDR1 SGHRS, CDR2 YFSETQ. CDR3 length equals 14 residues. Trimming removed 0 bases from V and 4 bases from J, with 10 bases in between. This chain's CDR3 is CASSLGVGSTEAFF. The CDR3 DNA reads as TGCGCCAGCAGCTTGGGGGTAGGAAGCACTGAAGCTTTCTTT.

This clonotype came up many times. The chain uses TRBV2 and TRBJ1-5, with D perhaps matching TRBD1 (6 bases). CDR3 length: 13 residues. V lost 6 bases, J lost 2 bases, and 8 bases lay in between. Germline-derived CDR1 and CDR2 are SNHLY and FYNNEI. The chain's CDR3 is CASSRQGNQPQHF. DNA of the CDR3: TGTGCCAGCAGCAGACAGGGCAATCAGCCCCAGCATTTT.

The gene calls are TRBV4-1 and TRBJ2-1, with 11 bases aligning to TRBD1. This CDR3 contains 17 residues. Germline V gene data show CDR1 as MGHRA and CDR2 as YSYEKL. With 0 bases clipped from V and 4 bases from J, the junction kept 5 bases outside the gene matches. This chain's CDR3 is CASSQDRGQGVYNEQFF. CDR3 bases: TGCGCCAGCAGCCAAGATCGGGGACAGGGGGTATACAATGAGCAGTTCTTC.

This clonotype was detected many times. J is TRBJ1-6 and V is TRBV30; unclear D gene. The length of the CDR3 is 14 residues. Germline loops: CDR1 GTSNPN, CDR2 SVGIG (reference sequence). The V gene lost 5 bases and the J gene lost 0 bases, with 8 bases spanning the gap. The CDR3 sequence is CAWDVSSYNSPLHF. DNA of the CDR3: TGTGCCTGGGACGTTTCCTCCTATAATTCACCCCTCCACTTT.

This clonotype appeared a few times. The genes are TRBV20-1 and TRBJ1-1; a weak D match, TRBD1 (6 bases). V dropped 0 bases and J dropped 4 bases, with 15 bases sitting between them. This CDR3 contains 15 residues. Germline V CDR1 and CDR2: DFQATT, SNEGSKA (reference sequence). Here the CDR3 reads CSARDQTGRSTEAFF. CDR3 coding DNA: TGCAGTGCTAGAGACCAGACAGGACGTAGCACTGAAGCTTTCTTT.

DNA for the CDR3: TGCAGTGCTAGATCTGGGCGGTCCCCCCCCTATGAGCAGTTCTTC. This codes for CSARSGRSPPYEQFF. This chain joins TRBV20-1 and TRBJ2-1, with unresolved D. Germline-derived CDR1 and CDR2 are DFQATT and SNEGSKA (reference sequence). This CDR3 comprises 15 residues. With 2 bases removed from V and 8 bases from J, the gap between germline ends came to 19 bases.

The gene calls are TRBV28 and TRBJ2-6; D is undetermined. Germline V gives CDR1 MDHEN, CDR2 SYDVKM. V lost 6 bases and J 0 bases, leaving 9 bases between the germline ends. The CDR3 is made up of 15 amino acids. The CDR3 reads CASRRSRSGANVLTF. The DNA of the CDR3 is TGTGCCAGCAGGAGGTCCCGCTCTGGGGCCAACGTCCTGACTTTC.